This TCR beta chain was retrieved from a study of cytomegalovirus exposure and HLA in healthy donors. PCR primers comprised 60 Vbeta and 13 Jbeta primers. Method: immunoSEQ multiplex PCR; TCRdb's copy keeps in-frame clones and lacks some. The sample carries roughly 200,000 clones, around 80% recorded once. Study-wide points: Earlier findings revealed that most TCR beta V segments proved productive either about 87% or about 30% of the time. The only immune exposure information that was available was CMV serostatus. In a later analysis, a missense DCLRE1C variant was linked to TCR beta V- and J-gene trimming.

This clone was seen only a few times. Antigen unknown. The CDR3 contains 15 residues. Trimming took off 4 bases at V and 1 base at J, with 11 bases between the two ends. CDR1 is MNHEY, CDR2 SMNVEV, per germline (reference sequence). This receptor was obtained from a woman aged 55-75 years in good health and CMV-seropositive. The chain recombines TRBV27 with TRBJ2-1; D may be TRBD2 (6 bases). The source material was PBMCs. CDR3: CASSYGLISYNEQFF. CDR3 nucleotides: TGTGCCAGCAGTTATGGACTAATATCCTACAATGAGCAGTTCTTC.